This is a list of T cell receptor beta chains from one sample in a study of cytomegalovirus exposure and HLA in healthy donors. The protocol was immunoSEQ multiplex PCR, while the TCRdb copy is restricted to in-frame clones and leaves out a portion. Among over 200,000 clones listed, less than 95% were seen once. Input material: PBMCs. Receptors were obtained from a woman in her thirties in good health and CMV-seronegative. CDR3s include the opening cysteine and the closing phenylalanine or tryptophan. D genes are given only for firm matches. Clone size is given for some rows only: seen once, a few or many times, or a class if the clone is expanded.

D	J	size	V	DNA	CDR3
TRBD1	TRBJ1-5	NA	TRBV7-8	TGTGCCAGCAGCTTGCAGGGGGCGAGCAATCAGCCCCAGCATTTT	CASSLQGASNQPQHF
NA	TRBJ1-2	NA	TRBV13	TGTGCCAGCAGCCAATTGAAAATGTATGGCTACACCTTC	CASSQLKMYGYTF
TRBD2	TRBJ2-7	NA	TRBV19	TGTGCCAGTAGTAGGCGGCCAACTAGCGCCTCCTACGAGCAGTACTTC	CASSRRPTSASYEQYF
NA	TRBJ1-4	NA	TRBV27	TGTGCCAGCAGTTGGGGGATTGGGGCTAATGAAAAACTGTTTTTT	CASSWGIGANEKLFF
TRBD1	TRBJ1-2	NA	TRBV19	TGTGCCAGTACAAGGACAGGGTTTTATAACTATGGCTACACCTTC	CASTRTGFYNYGYTF
NA	TRBJ1-1	NA	TRBV6-6	TGTGCCAGCAGTTACACCACAGGGTTGAACACTGAAGCTTTCTTT	CASSYTTGLNTEAFF
NA	TRBJ1-2	NA	TRBV7-2	TGTGCCAGCAGCTTAACGGGGCATGGCTACACCTTC	CASSLTGHGYTF
TRBD2	TRBJ2-3	NA	TRBV27	TGTGCCAGCAGTTTAATCCCCGCCAGCGCGGGAGAGTTAAGAGATACGCAGTATTTT	CASSLIPASAGELRDTQYF
TRBD1	TRBJ2-7	NA	TRBV19	TGTGCCAGTAGTATATCTACCGGGACAGTTGGCGAGCAGTACTTC	CASSISTGTVGEQYF
TRBD2	TRBJ2-1	once	TRBV7-3	TGTGCCAGCAGCGAACGGCTAGCGGTGTACAATGAGCAGTTCTTC	CASSERLAVYNEQFF
NA	TRBJ1-5	once	TRBV7-2	TGTGCCAGCAGCTTAGAGAGAGGACACAATTATCAGCCCCAGCATTTT	CASSLERGHNYQPQHF
TRBD2	TRBJ2-7	NA	TRBV6-5	TGTGCCAGCAGTTACGGAGGACTAGCAGGCTTCGAGCAGTACTTC	CASSYGGLAGFEQYF
NA	TRBJ2-5	once	TRBV28	TGTGCCAGCAGTTTGGCAAGGTCGGGAGCTGGGGAGACCCAGTACTTC	CASSLARSGAGETQYF
NA	TRBJ2-7	medium-sized	TRBV7-9	TGTGCCAGCACCCGTACAGGGTCCCCCTACGAGCAGTACTTC	CASTRTGSPYEQYF
TRBD1	TRBJ1-4	once	TRBV28	TGTGCCAGCAGCCTCCTCAGGGACAGGGTTGAAAAACTGTTTTTT	CASSLLRDRVEKLFF
NA	TRBJ2-5	NA	TRBV28	TGTGCCAGCACTAGGGGGGCGCGGGAGACCCAGTACTTC	CASTRGARETQYF
NA	TRBJ2-7	NA	TRBV28	TGTGCCAGCAGTTATAGTGGTCGGAGAGGAGTCGAGCAGTACTTC	CASSYSGRRGVEQYF
NA	TRBJ1-5	NA	TRBV27	TGTGCCAGCAGTTTATTTGGCAGAAATCAGCCCCAGCATTTT	CASSLFGRNQPQHF
NA	TRBJ2-2	NA	TRBV18	TGTGCCAGCTCACCACTCGTTTCACAGCCCACCGGGGAGCTGTTTTTT	CASSPLVSQPTGELFF
TRBD2	TRBJ2-7	NA	TRBV27	TGTGCCAGCAGATCGGGACTAGCGGGACTCTACGAGCAGTACTTC	CASRSGLAGLYEQYF
TRBD2	TRBJ2-7	few	TRBV13	TGTGCCAGCAGCGGGACTACAACCTACGAGCAGTACTTC	CASSGTTTYEQYF
TRBD2	TRBJ2-2	NA	TRBV19	TGTGCCAGTAGTACCAATAGCGGGTTGTACACCGGGGAGCTGTTTTTT	CASSTNSGLYTGELFF
TRBD1	TRBJ2-3	NA	TRBV7-9	TGTGCCAGCCGAGCACAGGGGGCGGGAGATACGCAGTATTTT	CASRAQGAGDTQYF
TRBD2	TRBJ2-2	NA	TRBV27	TGTGCCAGCAGCACAACTAGCGGGAAGGTCGGGGAGCTGTTTTTT	CASSTTSGKVGELFF
NA	TRBJ1-5	NA	TRBV19	TGTGCCAGTAGTAGAGCCTATAGCAATCAGCCCCAGCATTTT	CASSRAYSNQPQHF
NA	TRBJ1-5	NA	TRBV18	TGTGCCAGCTCACCACTCGGTAATAGCAATCAGCCCCAGCATTTT	CASSPLGNSNQPQHF
NA	TRBJ2-2	NA	TRBV28	TGTGCCAGCAGTCCCCTCTGGGACAAAAAGAACACCGGGGAGCTGTTTTTT	CASSPLWDKKNTGELFF
NA	TRBJ2-4	NA	TRBV4-1	TGCGCCAGCAGCCAAGGGACACTGGAACTAGCCAAAAACATTCAGTACTTC	CASSQGTLELAKNIQYF
TRBD2	TRBJ2-3	once	TRBV30	TGTGCCTGTGACGGCGGGACTAGCGGATCCAAGGTTGGAGATACGCAGTATTTT	CACDGGTSGSKVGDTQYF
TRBD2	TRBJ2-7	once	TRBV7-8	TGTGCCAGCAGCCGATCCGGGGCTAGCGGGAGTTACGAGCAGTACTTC	CASSRSGASGSYEQYF
TRBD2	TRBJ2-5	NA	TRBV7-2	TGTGCCAGCAGCTTAATGGCGGGAGAAGTAGAGACCCAGTACTTC	CASSLMAGEVETQYF
TRBD2	TRBJ2-1	once	TRBV7-8	TGTGCCAGCAGCTTAACTAGCGGGAGGGCGAATGAGCAGTTCTTC	CASSLTSGRANEQFF
TRBD2	TRBJ2-7	NA	TRBV4-3	TGCGCCAGCAGCCTGCTAGCGGGAGGAGGAGAGCAGTACTTC	CASSLLAGGGEQYF
NA	TRBJ1-4	few	TRBV28	TGTGCCAGCAGTTTTGGTGAAAAACTGTTTTTT	CASSFGEKLFF
TRBD2	TRBJ2-7	NA	TRBV5-6	TGTGCCAGCAGCTCCGTCCCTAGCGGGGCGGGGCAGTACTTC	CASSSVPSGAGQYF
TRBD2	TRBJ2-1	NA	TRBV15	TGTGCCACCAGCAGAGAATACGAGGGACTAGCGGGAAGGAATGAGCAGTTCTTC	CATSREYEGLAGRNEQFF
TRBD1	TRBJ1-2	NA	TRBV7-2	TGTGCCAGCAGCTTAGTTGGACAGGGGACAGGGTATGGCTACACCTTC	CASSLVGQGTGYGYTF
NA	TRBJ2-3	NA	TRBV25-1	TGTGCCAGCAGTGAATGGGTCGATACGCAGTATTTT	CASSEWVDTQYF
NA	TRBJ2-7	NA	TRBV28	TGTGCCAGCAGTTTGTACACAGGGTTAAACGAGCAGTACTTC	CASSLYTGLNEQYF
NA	TRBJ2-1	NA	TRBV27	TGTGCCAGCAGTTCGAGGGCCACCCTGCGATACAATGAGCAGTTCTTC	CASSSRATLRYNEQFF
NA	TRBJ2-4	NA	TRBV29-1	TGCAGCGTTTTGTGGTTGGGGCTAGCCAAAAACATTCAGTACTTC	CSVLWLGLAKNIQYF
NA	TRBJ2-7	NA	TRBV28	TGTGCCAGCAGTCCCTCGGTCCCCTACGAGCAGTACTTC	CASSPSVPYEQYF
NA	TRBJ2-1	NA	TRBV19	TGTGCCAGTAGTATAGGACCTTCTGGGGATGAGCAGTTCTTC	CASSIGPSGDEQFF
NA	TRBJ2-5	NA	TRBV7-3	TGTGCCAGCAGCTTGAACCCGGGAACACGAGAGACCCAGTACTTC	CASSLNPGTRETQYF
NA	TRBJ2-2	NA	TRBV10-2	TGCGCCAGCAGTGGGGGATTAAAGTCCGGGGAGCTGTTTTTT	CASSGGLKSGELFF
TRBD1	TRBJ1-1	NA	TRBV9	TGTGCCAGCAGCGTAGGTCCGGACAGGGGGATAGGGGCTTTCTTT	CASSVGPDRGIGAFF
NA	TRBJ2-5	NA	TRBV7-6	TGTGCCAGCAGCTTAAGGGACCCCAGGGAGGAGACCCAGTACTTC	CASSLRDPREETQYF
NA	TRBJ1-1	NA	TRBV19	TGTGCCAGTAGTATCCAGGGTAACACTGAAGCTTTCTTT	CASSIQGNTEAFF
NA	TRBJ2-7	NA	TRBV7-6	TGTGCCAGCAGCTTAAAGGGGAGTGGGAAATCCTACGAGCAGTACTTC	CASSLKGSGKSYEQYF
NA	TRBJ2-7	few	TRBV19	TGTGCCAGTAGTATTTCTCCCGGGACAGAGCAGTACTTC	CASSISPGTEQYF
TRBD1	TRBJ2-2	NA	TRBV4-1	TGCGCCAGCAGCCAAGAACCCAACAGGGGGCACACCGGGGAGCTGTTTTTT	CASSQEPNRGHTGELFF
NA	TRBJ2-3	NA	TRBV9	TGTGCCAGCAGCCCCTCGTACGCACGCTCCCCTAGCACAGATACGCAGTATTTT	CASSPSYARSPSTDTQYF
TRBD1	TRBJ1-1	NA	TRBV19	TGTGCCAGGGGACAGCGGCTCCCTCGGACTGAAGCTTTCTTT	CARGQRLPRTEAFF
TRBD2	TRBJ2-5	NA	TRBV29-1	TGCAGCGGCCGGGACTACCTGGAGACCCAGTACTTC	CSGRDYLETQYF
TRBD1	TRBJ2-1	few	TRBV4-2	TGTGCCAGCAGCCAAGTAACCGGGACAGGGGGCAATGAGCAGTTCTTC	CASSQVTGTGGNEQFF
TRBD2	TRBJ2-3	NA	TRBV7-2	TGTGCCAGCAGCTCAACTAGCGGGAGGATCACAGATACGCAGTATTTT	CASSSTSGRITDTQYF
TRBD1	TRBJ2-5	NA	TRBV6-5	TGTGCCAGCAGTTACCCCAGACAGGGCGAGACCCAGTACTTC	CASSYPRQGETQYF
NA	TRBJ2-7	NA	TRBV9	TGTGCCAGCAGCGTAGCGTTTGGGGACTACGAGCAGTACTTC	CASSVAFGDYEQYF